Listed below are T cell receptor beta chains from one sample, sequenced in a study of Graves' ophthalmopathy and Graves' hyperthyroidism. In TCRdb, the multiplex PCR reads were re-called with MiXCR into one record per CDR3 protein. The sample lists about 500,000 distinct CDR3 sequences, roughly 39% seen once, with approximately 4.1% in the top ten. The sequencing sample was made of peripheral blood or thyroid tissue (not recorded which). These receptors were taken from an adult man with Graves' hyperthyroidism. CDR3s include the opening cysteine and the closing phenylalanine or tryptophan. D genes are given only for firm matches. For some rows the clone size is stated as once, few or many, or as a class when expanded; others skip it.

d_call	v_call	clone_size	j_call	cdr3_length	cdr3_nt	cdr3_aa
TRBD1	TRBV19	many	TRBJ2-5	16	TGTGCCAGTTCGCCTATTGGGACAGTCTTTCAAGAGACCCAGTACTTC	CASSPIGTVFQETQYF
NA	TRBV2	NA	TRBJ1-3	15	TGTGCCAGCAGTTGGGGGCTAAGCTCTGGAAACACCATATATTTT	CASSWGLSSGNTIYF
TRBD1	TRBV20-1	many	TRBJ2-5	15	TGCAGTGCTAGAGACCCGACAGGGACCCAAGAGACCCAGTACTTC	CSARDPTGTQETQYF
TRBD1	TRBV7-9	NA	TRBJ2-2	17	TGTGCCAGCAGCTTAGGAGTCCTGGACAGGGACACCGGGGAGCTGTTTTTT	CASSLGVLDRDTGELFF
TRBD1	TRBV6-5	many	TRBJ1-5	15	TGTGCCAGCATAAGACAGGGTGCATCCAATCAGCCCCAGCATTTT	CASIRQGASNQPQHF
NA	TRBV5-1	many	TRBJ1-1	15	TGCGCCAGCAGCTCAGCGGGAGACATGAACACTGAAGCTTTCTTT	CASSSAGDMNTEAFF
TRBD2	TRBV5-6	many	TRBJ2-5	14	TGTGCCAGCAGCCCCCCGTGGCGGGAGGGGACCCAGTACTTC	CASSPPWREGTQYF
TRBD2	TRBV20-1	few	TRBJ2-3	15	TGCAGTGCTGGGTATACGGGGGGGGTGACAGATACGCAGTATTTT	CSAGYTGGVTDTQYF
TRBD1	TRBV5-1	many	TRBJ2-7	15	TGCGCCAGCGCCAATCCGACAGGGGGCTCCTACGAGCAGTACTTC	CASANPTGGSYEQYF
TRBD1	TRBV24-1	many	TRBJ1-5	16	TGTGCCACCAGTGAGTCCGGGACAGCCCGCAATCAGCCCCAGCATTTT	CATSESGTARNQPQHF
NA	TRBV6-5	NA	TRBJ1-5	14	TGTGCCAGCAGTTATGAAGGGGTCAATCAGCCCCAGCATTTT	CASSYEGVNQPQHF
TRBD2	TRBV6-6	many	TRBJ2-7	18	TGTGCCAGCAGCACCACGCAGGGACTAGCGGGACTGGGGTTTGAGCAGTACTTC	CASSTTQGLAGLGFEQYF
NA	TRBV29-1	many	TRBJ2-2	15	TGCAGCGTTGCCCCCGGAACAGGGCGGGGCGGGGAGCTGTTTTTT	CSVAPGTGRGGELFF
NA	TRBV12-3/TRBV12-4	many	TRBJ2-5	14	TGTGCCAGCAGGCAGACAACATTCCAAGAGACCCAGTACTTC	CASRQTTFQETQYF
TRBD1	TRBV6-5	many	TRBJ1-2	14	TGTGCCAGCAAATCCGGACAGGGTAACTATGGCTACACCTTC	CASKSGQGNYGYTF
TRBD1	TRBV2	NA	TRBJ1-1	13	TGTGCCAGCATGACAGGGGTAGGCACTGAAGCTTTCTTT	CASMTGVGTEAFF
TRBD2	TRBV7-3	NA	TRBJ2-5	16	TGTGCCAGCAGCCAAGAACTAGCGGCACGGGTAGAGACCCAGTACTTC	CASSQELAARVETQYF
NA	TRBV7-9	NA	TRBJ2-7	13	TGTGCCAGCACTTCCGGGACGAGCTACGAGCAGTACTTC	CASTSGTSYEQYF
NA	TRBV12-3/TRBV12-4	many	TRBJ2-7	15	TGTGCCAGCAGTCCCCCCCGGACGGGATCCTACGAGCAGTACTTC	CASSPPRTGSYEQYF
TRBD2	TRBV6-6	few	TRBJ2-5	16	TGTGCCAGCAGTTACTCGATTCGGGGGGTTCAAGAGACCCAGTACTTC	CASSYSIRGVQETQYF
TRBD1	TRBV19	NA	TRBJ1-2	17	TGTGCCAGTAGTATCTTACTGGGACAGGGGGCGCCGGATGGCTACACCTTC	CASSILLGQGAPDGYTF
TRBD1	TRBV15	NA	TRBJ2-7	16	TGTGCCACCAGCAGCTTGAGGACAGGTGGGGTACGCGAGCAGTACTTC	CATSSLRTGGVREQYF
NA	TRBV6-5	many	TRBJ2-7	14	TGTGCCAGCAGAACCAACCGGGACTCCTACGAGCAGTACTTC	CASRTNRDSYEQYF
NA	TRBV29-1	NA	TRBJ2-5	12	TGCAGCGGTGAACAGGGTCAAGAGACCCAGTACTTC	CSGEQGQETQYF
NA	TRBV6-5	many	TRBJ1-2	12	TGTGCCAGCAGTAACCCTGGGTATGGCTACACCTTC	CASSNPGYGYTF
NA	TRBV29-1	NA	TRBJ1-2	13	TGCAGCGAAGGGCAAGGGCTTAACTATGGCTACACCTTC	CSEGQGLNYGYTF
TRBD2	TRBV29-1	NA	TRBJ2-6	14	TGCAGCGTACCGGGACTAGCGGGGGGCAACGTCCTGACTTTC	CSVPGLAGGNVLTF